Below, 29 T cell receptor beta chains from the same sample are listed, as sequenced in a study of cytomegalovirus exposure and HLA in healthy donors. The method was immunoSEQ multiplex PCR; TCRdb's version includes in-frame clones alone and lacks a portion of them. The sample carries some 180,000 clones, 80% to 85% recorded once. Material for sequencing was PBMCs. The receptors shown here come from a woman in her twenties or thirties in good health and CMV-seronegative.

The rearrangement uses TRBV21-1 and TRBJ2-7; TRBD2, as called in the table, went unchecked against the DNA. TRBV21-1 counts as a pseudogene. This CDR3 spans 16 amino acids. CDR3 nucleotide sequence: TGTGCCAGCAGCAAAGAAGAGGGAGCAAGAGCCTACGAGCAGTACTTC. Translating gives CASSKEEGARAYEQYF.

The chain is built from TRBV28 and TRBJ2-7; tentatively, D is TRBD1 (6 bases). V gave up 3 bases and J gave up 1 base, with 7 bases separating them. Germline V gives CDR1 MDHEN, CDR2 SYDVKM. This CDR3 is 13 amino acids long. CDR3: CASSLGASYEQYF. The CDR3 DNA is TGTGCCAGCAGTTTGGGGGCTTCCTACGAGCAGTACTTC.

This clone came up a few times. This chain uses TRBV6-4 with TRBJ1-6; D is perhaps TRBD1 (6 bases). Trimming pared 2 bases from V and 6 bases from J, leaving 8 bases between. CDR3 length: 14 amino acids. The germline CDR1 and CDR2 sequences are MRHNA and SNTAGT. CDR3 amino acids: CASSDNRVNSPLHF. The CDR3 DNA sequence: TGTGCCAGCAGTGACAACAGGGTTAATTCACCCCTCCACTTT.

The V and J genes are TRBV2 and TRBJ2-7; D is undetermined. Deletions cut 4 bases from V and 4 bases from J, with 2 bases between. CDR1 and CDR2 from the germline V gene are SNHLY and FYNNEI. The CDR3 totals 10 residues. The CDR3 nucleotides read TGTGCCAGCAGTGTATACGAGCAGTACTTC. Amino acid sequence: CASSVYEQYF.

The chain uses TRBV27 and TRBJ1-3, with TRBD1 as a possible D gene (5 bases). The germline V gene encodes CDR1 MNHEY and CDR2 SMNVEV (reference sequence). The CDR3 length is 16 residues. Trimming stripped 5 bases from V and 0 bases from J, with 14 bases between. The CDR3 here is CASSHPGDPSGNTIYF. The CDR3 nucleotides are TGTGCCAGCAGTCATCCGGGGGACCCCTCTGGAAACACCATATATTTT.

This sequence joins TRBV18 and TRBJ1-1; tentative D call: TRBD1 (5 bases). Germline V gives CDR1 KGHSH, CDR2 LQKENI. This CDR3 comprises 14 residues. The V end was cut by 4 bases, the J end by 2 bases, with 11 bases between. CDR3 in DNA: TGTGCCAGCTCACAGGGACTTTTAAACACTGAAGCTTTCTTT. This sequence encodes CASSQGLLNTEAFF.

As to this clone: The sample contains more than one DNA sequence encoding this CDR3. The chain recombines TRBV6-1 with TRBJ2-7; tentatively, D is TRBD2 (6 bases). CDR1 and CDR2 from the germline V gene are MNHNS and SASEGT. The germline V and J ends were trimmed by 5 bases and 0 bases, with 14 bases remaining between them. The CDR3 length is 15 residues. The CDR3 DNA sequence: TGTGCCAGCAGTACCATGGCGGGGTACTCCTACGAGCAGTACTTC. It translates to CASSTMAGYSYEQYF.

The chain employs TRBV5-4 and TRBJ1-3; D is possibly TRBD1 (6 bases). This CDR3 is 15 amino acids long. Germline CDR1 is SGHNT and CDR2 is YYREEE (reference sequence). V lost 3 bases to trimming and J lost 2 bases, with 12 bases between them. CDR3 in DNA: TGTGCCAGCAGCTCCGACAGGCAAGCTGGAAACACCATATATTTT. This codes for CASSSDRQAGNTIYF.

The V gene is TRBV7-3, the J gene TRBJ2-2, with TRBD2 identical over 14 bases. V lost 4 bases, J lost 0 bases, and 7 bases stayed unmatched. Germline V CDR1 and CDR2: SGHTA, FQGTGA. The CDR3 runs to 19 residues. CDR3 in amino acids: CASSSRGLAGGSNTGELFF. The CDR3 bases are TGTGCCAGCAGCTCCAGAGGACTAGCGGGGGGCTCGAACACCGGGGAGCTGTTTTTT. The variable domain in full, completed from reference TRBV7-3 and TRBJ2-2, reads GAGVSQTPSNKVTEKGKYVELRCDPISGHTALYWYRQSLGQGPEFLIYFQGTGAADDSGLPNDRFFAVRPEGSVSTLKIQRTERGDSAVYLCASSSRGLAGGSNTGELFFGEGSRLTVL.

The chain combines TRBV5-1 with TRBJ2-5; possibly TRBD1 for D (7 bases). The V end lost 4 bases, the J end lost 5 bases, and 18 bases lay between the germline ends. The germline CDR1 and CDR2 sequences are SGHRS and YFSETQ. There are 15 residues in the CDR3. This CDR3 is CASSVTRGDRETQYF. The CDR3 DNA reads as TGCGCCAGCAGCGTTACCAGGGGGGATAGGGAGACCCAGTACTTC.

The chain is built from TRBV10-3 and TRBJ2-1, with 14 bases that match TRBD2. The V and J ends lost 2 bases and 8 bases, in that order; junction bases with no gene match: 5. CDR3 length: 16 residues. Germline assignment: CDR1 ENHRY and CDR2 SYGVKD. This CDR3 is CAISEPTSGRADEQFF. As DNA, the CDR3 is TGTGCCATCAGTGAGCCGACTAGCGGGAGGGCGGATGAGCAGTTCTTC.

This sequence joins TRBV9 and TRBJ1-1; TRBD1 might be the D (5 bases). The V gene lost 3 bases and the J gene lost 1 base, with 13 bases spanning the gap. CDR3 size: 15 residues. Germline V gives CDR1 SGDLS, CDR2 YYNGEE. The CDR3 sequence: CASSGTRTPNTEAFF. CDR3 DNA: TGTGCCAGCAGCGGTACAAGGACACCGAACACTGAAGCTTTCTTT.

The genes are TRBV5-1 and TRBJ2-3, with 11 bases identical to TRBD2. The ends lost 5 bases at V and 0 bases at J; junction bases unmatched: 8. This CDR3 has 17 residues. The germline V gene encodes CDR1 SGHRS and CDR2 YFSETQ. In nucleotides, the CDR3 is TGCGCCAGCAGTCGCGTAGCGGGAGGGCCGAGCACAGATACGCAGTATTTT. This codes for CASSRVAGGPSTDTQYF. Based on the CDR3 plus reference TRBV5-1 and TRBJ2-3, the full variable domain is KAGVTQTPRYLIKTRGQQVTLSCSPISGHRSVSWYQQTPGQGLQFLFEYFSETQRNKGNFPGRFSGRQFSNSRSEMNVSTLELGDSALYLCASSRVAGGPSTDTQYFGPGTRLTVL.

The rearrangement links TRBV6-1 to TRBJ2-1; D gene unclear. V was trimmed by 2 bases and J by 2 bases, leaving 16 bases between them. The germline V gene has CDR1 MNHNS and CDR2 SASEGT. The CDR3 consists of 17 residues. CDR3 nucleotides: TGTGCCAGCAGTGAAATTGGTAGCAGTCAGACCTACAATGAGCAGTTCTTC. Protein sequence: CASSEIGSSQTYNEQFF.

This clone was observed once. The chain employs TRBV5-5 and TRBJ1-4; weak D call: TRBD1 (6 bases). V was shortened by 0 bases and J by 4 bases, with 7 bases between the two germline ends. Germline lookup yields CDR1 SGHKS and CDR2 YYEKEE (reference sequence). The CDR3 length is 14 residues. The CDR3 bases are TGTGCCAGCAGCTTGGGACAGGTTAATGAAAAACTGTTTTTT. This translates into CASSLGQVNEKLFF.

This chain links TRBV25-1 with TRBJ2-5, with 7 bases identical to TRBD1. CDR1 MGHDK and CDR2 SYGVNS come from the germline V gene. V shed 6 bases, J shed 4 bases, and the junction held 5 bases outside the gene matches. The CDR3 length is 13 residues. CDR3 sequence reads: CASRSTGAETQYF. The CDR3 region has the DNA TGTGCCAGCAGGTCTACAGGGGCAGAGACCCAGTACTTC.

This clone was found once. The V and J genes are TRBV2 and TRBJ2-7; TRBD2 might be the D (5 bases). Germline V gene sequence: CDR1 SNHLY, CDR2 FYNNEI. Trimming shortened V by 4 bases and J by 3 bases, and 13 bases separated the two germline ends. This CDR3 is 14 amino acids long. This chain's CDR3 is CASSALASHYEQYF. The DNA for the CDR3 is TGTGCCAGCAGTGCGTTGGCTAGCCACTACGAGCAGTACTTC.

The genes are TRBV28 and TRBJ2-6, with D possibly being TRBD1 (5 bases). Trimming shortened V by 6 bases and J by 0 bases, and 15 bases separated the two germline ends. Germline CDR1 and CDR2: MDHEN and SYDVKM. This CDR3 spans 17 amino acids. CDR3 nucleotide sequence: TGTGCCAGCAGCCTCTTCCAGGGTGGCTCTGGGGCCAACGTCCTGACTTTC. Encoded protein: CASSLFQGGSGANVLTF.

This clone was counted only a few times. This sequence joins TRBV4-1 and TRBJ2-7; 10 bases are a match to TRBD1. V trimming: 4 bases; J trimming: 3 bases; junction bases outside the gene matches: 3. Germline CDR1 reads MGHRA; CDR2 reads YSYEKL. The CDR3 consists of 14 residues. The CDR3 protein is CASSRDRGNYEQYF. Written as DNA, the CDR3 is TGCGCCAGCAGCCGGGACAGGGGAAACTACGAGCAGTACTTC.

This chain uses TRBV15 with TRBJ2-1; TRBD1 agrees at 7 bases. Germline V gene sequence: CDR1 LNHNV, CDR2 YYDKDF (reference sequence). This CDR3 comprises 14 residues. Unmatched junction bases numbered 9, after V lost 6 bases and J lost 7 bases. The CDR3 nucleotides read TGTGCCACCAGTATTAAGGGGGCGAGGAATGAGCAGTTCTTC. It translates to CATSIKGARNEQFF. Full variable domain (remainder filled in from reference TRBV15 and TRBJ2-1): DAMVIQNPRYQVTQFGKPVTLSCSQTLNHNVMYWYQQKSSQAPKLLFHYYDKDFNNEADTPDNFQSRRPNTSFCFLDIRSPGLGDTAMYLCATSIKGARNEQFFGPGTRLTVL.

The chain carries TRBV5-6 and TRBJ1-2; TRBD1 is a possible D gene (6 bases). This CDR3 is built from 13 residues. V was trimmed by 4 bases and J by 2 bases, leaving 9 bases between them. The germline V gene encodes CDR1 SGHDT and CDR2 YYEEEE. CDR3 DNA sequence: TGTGCCAGCAGCGTTACAGGGAACTATGGCTACACCTTC. Its protein is CASSVTGNYGYTF.

With regard to this clone: Other DNA sequences of this sample code for an identical CDR3. V and J are TRBV7-9 and TRBJ2-7, with 7 bases fitting TRBD1. This CDR3 is 14 amino acids long. The V gene's germline CDR1 is SEHNR and CDR2 FQNEAQ (reference sequence). The J segment lost 3 bases and the V segment lost 1 base, leaving 3 bases of the junction unmatched. The CDR3 reads CASSLGQGGYEQYF. The CDR3 DNA is TGTGCCAGCAGCTTAGGACAGGGCGGCTACGAGCAGTACTTC.

The chain uses TRBV4-1 and TRBJ2-5, with 10 bases that match TRBD1. Germline V lookup: CDR1 MGHRA, CDR2 YSYEKL. After removal of 1 base from V and 6 bases from J, the junction contained 8 bases not matched to a gene. The CDR3 is 16 amino acids. CDR3 in amino acids: CASSQGPTGGEKTQYF. The CDR3 region has the DNA TGCGCCAGCAGCCAAGGACCGACAGGGGGCGAAAAGACCCAGTACTTC.

This clone was seen a few times. The chain uses TRBV5-5 and TRBJ1-3, with D unclear. CDR3 length: 15 residues. Trimming left V 0 bases short and J 4 bases short, with 11 bases between. The germline CDR1 and CDR2 sequences are SGHKS and YYEKEE (reference sequence). CDR3 in DNA: TGTGCCAGCAGCTTGGTACCAGGTTCAGGAAACACCATATATTTT. This gives the protein CASSLVPGSGNTIYF.

The rearrangement links TRBV7-9 to TRBJ1-1; D is unresolved. The germline V gene encodes CDR1 SEHNR and CDR2 FQNEAQ (reference sequence). The CDR3 is 17 residues long. V gave up 2 bases and J gave up 0 bases, with 16 bases separating them. The CDR3 spells CASSLRRLTDMNTEAFF. The CDR3 DNA reads as TGTGCCAGCAGCTTACGTCGTCTTACCGACATGAACACTGAAGCTTTCTTT.

V usage is TRBV6-1 and J usage is TRBJ2-1, with 7 nucleotides matching TRBD1. Germline V gives CDR1 MNHNS, CDR2 SASEGT. V was pared by 6 bases and J by 5 bases, with 7 bases of the junction left unmatched. CDR3 length: 14 residues. The CDR3 bases are TGTGCCAGCAGCGACAGGGTAAGAGACAATGAGCAGTTCTTC. Its translation: CASSDRVRDNEQFF.

The chain recombines TRBV19 with TRBJ1-1; D uncertain. Between the trimmed V and J ends, which lost 4 bases and 7 bases, there was a span of 13 bases. This CDR3 region has 13 residues. Germline V CDR1 and CDR2: LNHDA, SQIVND (reference sequence). CDR3 amino acids: CASSTSHRGEAFF. For the CDR3, the DNA is TGTGCCAGTAGTACGTCGCACCGGGGTGAAGCTTTCTTT. The full variable domain, with the rest looked up from reference TRBV19 and TRBJ1-1, is DGGITQSPKYLFRKEGQNVTLSCEQNLNHDAMYWYRQDPGQGLRLIYYSQIVNDFQKGDIAEGYSVSREKKESFPLTVTSAQKNPTAFYLCASSTSHRGEAFFGQGTRLTVV.

This clone was detected only a few times. The J gene is TRBJ1-4, the V gene TRBV19; 7 bases are a match to TRBD1. Unmatched junction bases numbered 9, after V lost 8 bases and J lost 3 bases. CDR3 size: 15 residues. CDR1 and CDR2 from the germline V gene are LNHDA and SQIVND (reference sequence). CDR3 in amino acids: CASRAKGASNEKLFF. In nucleotides, the CDR3 is TGTGCCAGTCGAGCTAAGGGGGCTTCTAATGAAAAACTGTTTTTT. Full variable domain (rest looked up from reference TRBV19 and TRBJ1-4): DGGITQSPKYLFRKEGQNVTLSCEQNLNHDAMYWYRQDPGQGLRLIYYSQIVNDFQKGDIAEGYSVSREKKESFPLTVTSAQKNPTAFYLCASRAKGASNEKLFFGSGTQLSVL.

The chain uses TRBV6-1 and TRBJ2-7; 8 positions agree with TRBD2. Germline V lookup: CDR1 MNHNS, CDR2 SASEGT. With 4 bases clipped from V and 4 bases from J, the junction kept 6 bases outside the gene matches. This CDR3 is 14 amino acids long. The CDR3 spells CASSAPGGTYEQYF. For the CDR3, the DNA is TGTGCCAGCAGTGCCCCGGGGGGGACATACGAGCAGTACTTC.